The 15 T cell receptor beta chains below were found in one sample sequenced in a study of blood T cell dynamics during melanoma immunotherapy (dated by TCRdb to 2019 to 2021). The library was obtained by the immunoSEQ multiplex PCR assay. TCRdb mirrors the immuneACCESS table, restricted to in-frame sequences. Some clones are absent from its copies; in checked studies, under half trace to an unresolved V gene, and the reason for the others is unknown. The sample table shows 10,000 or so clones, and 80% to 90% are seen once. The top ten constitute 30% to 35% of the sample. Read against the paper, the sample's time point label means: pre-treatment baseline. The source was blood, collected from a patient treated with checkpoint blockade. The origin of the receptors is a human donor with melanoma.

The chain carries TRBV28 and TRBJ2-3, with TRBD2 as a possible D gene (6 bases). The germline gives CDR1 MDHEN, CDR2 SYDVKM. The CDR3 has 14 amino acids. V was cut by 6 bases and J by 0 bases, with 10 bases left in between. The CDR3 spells CASRVGTSTDTQYF. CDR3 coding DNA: TGTGCCAGCAGGGTGGGGACTAGCACAGATACGCAGTATTTT.

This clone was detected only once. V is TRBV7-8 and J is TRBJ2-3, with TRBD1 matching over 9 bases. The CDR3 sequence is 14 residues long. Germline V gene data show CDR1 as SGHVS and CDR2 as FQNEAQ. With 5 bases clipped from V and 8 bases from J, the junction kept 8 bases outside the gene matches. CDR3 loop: CASSENRGPGTQYF. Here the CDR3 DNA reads TGTGCCAGCAGCGAAAACAGGGGGCCGGGTACGCAGTATTTT.

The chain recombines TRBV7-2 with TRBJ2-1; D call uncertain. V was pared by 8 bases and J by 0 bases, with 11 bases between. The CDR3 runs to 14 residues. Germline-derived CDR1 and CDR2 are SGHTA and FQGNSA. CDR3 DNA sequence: TGTGCCAGCGCCGGTTCCAGCTCCTACAATGAGCAGTTCTTC. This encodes CASAGSSSYNEQFF.

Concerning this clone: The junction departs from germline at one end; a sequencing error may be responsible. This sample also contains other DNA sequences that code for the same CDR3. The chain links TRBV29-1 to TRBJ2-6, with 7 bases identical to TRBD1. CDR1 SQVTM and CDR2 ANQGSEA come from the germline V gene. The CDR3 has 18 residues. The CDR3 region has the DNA TGCAGCGTTGAAGATCGTGGGACAGTGGTCCCTGGAGCCAACGTCCTGACTTTC. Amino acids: CSVEDRGTVVPGANVLTF.

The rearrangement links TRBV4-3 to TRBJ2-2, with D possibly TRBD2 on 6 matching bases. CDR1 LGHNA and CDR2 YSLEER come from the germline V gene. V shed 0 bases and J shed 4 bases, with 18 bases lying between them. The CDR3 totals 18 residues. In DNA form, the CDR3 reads TGCGCCAGCAGCCAAGAGCCCCTAGCGTTAGGCGGCACCGGGGAGCTGTTTTTT. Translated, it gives CASSQEPLALGGTGELFF.

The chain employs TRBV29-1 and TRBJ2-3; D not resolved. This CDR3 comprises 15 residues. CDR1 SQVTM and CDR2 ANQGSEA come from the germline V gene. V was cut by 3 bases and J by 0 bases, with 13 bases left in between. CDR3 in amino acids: CSVDPRAPSTDTQYF. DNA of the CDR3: TGCAGCGTTGACCCTAGGGCGCCAAGCACAGATACGCAGTATTTT.

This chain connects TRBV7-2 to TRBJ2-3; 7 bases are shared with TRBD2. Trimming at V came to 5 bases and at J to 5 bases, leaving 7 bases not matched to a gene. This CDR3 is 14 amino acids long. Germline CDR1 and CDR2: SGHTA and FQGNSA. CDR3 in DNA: TGTGCCAGCAGCCCCGGACTAGAGAGAGATACGCAGTATTTT. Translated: CASSPGLERDTQYF.

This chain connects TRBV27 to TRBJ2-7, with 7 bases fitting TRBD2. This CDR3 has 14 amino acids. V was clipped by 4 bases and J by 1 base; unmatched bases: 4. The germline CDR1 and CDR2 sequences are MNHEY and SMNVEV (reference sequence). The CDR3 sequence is CASSWGGPSYEQYF. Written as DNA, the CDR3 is TGTGCCAGCAGTTGGGGGGGACCGTCCTACGAGCAGTACTTC.

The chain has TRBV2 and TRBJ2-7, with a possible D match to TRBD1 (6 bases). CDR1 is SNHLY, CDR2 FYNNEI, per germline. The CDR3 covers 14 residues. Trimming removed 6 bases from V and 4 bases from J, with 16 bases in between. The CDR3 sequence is CASSSRGRGYEQYF. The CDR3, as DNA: TGTGCCAGCAGCAGTCGGGGCAGGGGTTACGAGCAGTACTTC.

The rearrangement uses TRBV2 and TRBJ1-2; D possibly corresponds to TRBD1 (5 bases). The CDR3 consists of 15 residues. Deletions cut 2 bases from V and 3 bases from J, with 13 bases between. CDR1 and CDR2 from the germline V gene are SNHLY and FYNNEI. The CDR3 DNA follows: TGTGCCAGCAGTGAATTGGGGGGAGGTGACTATGGCTACACCTTC. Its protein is CASSELGGGDYGYTF.

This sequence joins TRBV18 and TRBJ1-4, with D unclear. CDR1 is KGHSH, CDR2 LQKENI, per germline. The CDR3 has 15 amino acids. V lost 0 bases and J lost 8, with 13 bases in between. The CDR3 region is CASSPPTAREEKLFF. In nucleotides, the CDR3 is TGTGCCAGCTCACCACCGACCGCCCGTGAGGAAAAACTGTTTTTT.

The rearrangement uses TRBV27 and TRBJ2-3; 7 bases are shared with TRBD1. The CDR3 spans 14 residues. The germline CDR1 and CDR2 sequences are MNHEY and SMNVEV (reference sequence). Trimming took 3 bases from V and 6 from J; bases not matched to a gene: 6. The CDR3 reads CASSFGTGVDTQYF. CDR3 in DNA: TGTGCCAGCAGTTTTGGTACAGGGGTGGATACGCAGTATTTT.

The CDR3 DNA is TGTGCCAGCAGCTATCCCGGCCGCCCCGAAACCCAGTACTTC. It translates to CASSYPGRPETQYF. The chain employs TRBV5-5 and TRBJ2-5, with no clear D. This CDR3 contains 14 residues. The germline CDR1 and CDR2 sequences are SGHKS and YYEKEE (reference sequence). Deletions cut 3 bases from V and 8 bases from J, with 17 bases between.

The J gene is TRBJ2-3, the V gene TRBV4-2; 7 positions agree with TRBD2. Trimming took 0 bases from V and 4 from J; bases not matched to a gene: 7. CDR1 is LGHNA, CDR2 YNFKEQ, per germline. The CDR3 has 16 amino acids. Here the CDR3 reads CASSQDSASGADTQYF. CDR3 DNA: TGTGCCAGCAGCCAAGATTCGGCTAGCGGAGCAGATACGCAGTATTTT.

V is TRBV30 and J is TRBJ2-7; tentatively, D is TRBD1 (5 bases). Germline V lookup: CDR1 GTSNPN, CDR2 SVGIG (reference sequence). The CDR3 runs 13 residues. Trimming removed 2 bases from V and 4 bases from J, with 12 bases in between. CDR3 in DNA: TGTGCCTGGAGTCCAGGGTCGCCATACGAGCAGTACTTC. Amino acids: CAWSPGSPYEQYF. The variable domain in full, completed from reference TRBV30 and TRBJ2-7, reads SQTIHQWPATLVQPVGSPLSLECTVEGTSNPNLYWYRQAAGRGLQLLFYSVGIGQISSEVPQNLSASRPQDRQFILSSKKLLLSDSGFYLCAWSPGSPYEQYFGPGTRLTVT.